The subject of this entry is one TCR beta chain. Its target is not known. Trimming removed 4 bases from V and 6 bases from J; junction bases left unmatched: 2. The CDR3 is 14 amino acids. Germline V lookup: CDR1 SGHRS, CDR2 YFSETQ. The source of the sample is a study of beta chain features in type 1 diabetes. Points from the study as a whole: Type 1 diabetes patients showed a moderate but significant shortening of TCRB CDR3s in all four CD4+ subsets. Within patients, naive, central memory and Treg TCRB repertoires seemed more similar than within healthy donors.

What was sequenced were expressed TCRB transcripts, since all of the isolated RNA had been reverse transcribed. Sequenced by immunoSEQ multiplex PCR; TCRdb stores in-frame clones only, minus some. Among under 450,000 clones listed, about 14% were seen once. The source is a man younger than 45 in good health. Sequencing used naive CD4+ T cells from blood. The J gene is TRBJ2-1, the V gene TRBV5-1, with 12 bases fitting TRBD2. CDR3 in amino acids: CASSKTSGSNEQFF. The CDR3 nucleotides read TGCGCCAGCAGCAAGACTAGCGGGAGCAATGAGCAGTTCTTC.